Each of the 25 T cell receptor beta chains below was sequenced from the same sample in a study of blood T cell repertoires in COVID-19. Assay: immunoSEQ multiplex PCR; the TCRdb copy retains only in-frame clones and omits some. The sample gives 180,000 or so clones, roughly four fifths of which show up once; around 10% is in the top ten. Sequencing was carried out using peripheral blood. These receptors were taken from a woman between 40 and 50 years old with COVID-19, enrolled during active disease.

This clone is a singleton in its sample. V usage is TRBV11-2 and J usage is TRBJ2-6, with 9 bases identical to TRBD1. The CDR3 extends over 18 amino acids. J gave up 0 bases and V 3 bases, and 6 bases lay outside the gene matches. In germline, CDR1 is SGHAT, CDR2 FQNNGV. CDR3 protein: CASSFRTGVSSGANVLTF. Here the CDR3 DNA reads TGTGCCAGCAGCTTCCGGACAGGGGTGTCCTCTGGGGCCAACGTCCTGACTTTC.

A single count supports this clone. This rearrangement joins TRBV27 to TRBJ2-2, with 9 bases matching TRBD2. The CDR3 sequence is 16 residues long. V shed 7 bases and J 4 bases; nucleotides not matched to a gene: 10. Germline lookup yields CDR1 MNHEY and CDR2 SMNVEV (reference sequence). The CDR3 spells CASTSGLAFITGELFF. The DNA of the CDR3 is TGTGCCAGCACATCGGGACTAGCCTTTATCACCGGGGAGCTGTTTTTT.

The V and J genes are TRBV5-8 and TRBJ2-3; 9 positions agree with TRBD2. Trimming removed 2 bases from V and 5 bases from J; junction bases left unmatched: 6. The germline V gene has CDR1 SGHTS and CDR2 YDEGEE. This CDR3 has 15 residues. Here the CDR3 DNA reads TGTGCCAGCAGCTTAGATAGCGGGAGCGTAGATACGCAGTATTTT. Translating it yields CASSLDSGSVDTQYF. The whole variable domain, filled in from reference TRBV5-8 and TRBJ2-3, reads EAGVTQSPTHLIKTRGQQATLRCSPISGHTSVYWYQQALGLGLQFLLWYDEGEERNRGNFPPRFSGRQFPNYSSELNVNALELEDSALYLCASSLDSGSVDTQYFGPGTRLTVL.

The V call is TRBV30, the J call TRBJ2-6, with D tentatively TRBD1 (6 bases). V was trimmed by 5 bases and J by 2 bases, leaving 7 bases between them. Germline V gene sequence: CDR1 GTSNPN, CDR2 SVGIG (reference sequence). CDR3 length: 13 amino acids. CDR3: CAWRTAGANVLTF. CDR3 nucleotides: TGTGCCTGGCGGACAGCTGGGGCCAACGTCCTGACTTTC.

J is TRBJ1-1 and V is TRBV28; D is undetermined. Germline V lookup: CDR1 MDHEN, CDR2 SYDVKM. V was pared by 8 bases and J by 1 base, with 14 bases between. CDR3 size: 14 residues. CDR3 DNA: TGTGCCAGCCCTCCTTCGCGGGGGAACACTGAAGCTTTCTTT. Translation gives CASPPSRGNTEAFF.

This clone was detected a few times. The chain links TRBV7-9 to TRBJ2-3; D is unclear. CDR1 and CDR2 (germline): SEHNR, FQNEAQ (reference sequence). CDR3 length: 15 amino acids. V gave up 5 bases and J gave up 4 bases, with 16 bases separating them. This chain's CDR3 is CASSPRPRLADTQYF. CDR3 nucleotides: TGTGCCAGCAGCCCCCGCCCCCGTTTAGCAGATACGCAGTATTTT.

The chain combines TRBV11-2 with TRBJ1-5, with a possible D match to TRBD1 (6 bases). Germline CDR1 SGHAT, CDR2 FQNNGV. V was shortened by 4 bases and J by 4 bases, with 17 bases between the two germline ends. CDR3 length: 16 amino acids. The CDR3 region has the DNA TGTGCCAGCAGCTCGACAACCGGGACACAGAATCAGCCCCAGCATTTT. Residues: CASSSTTGTQNQPQHF.

CDR3 sequence reads: CASSVATRVGQETQYF. The CDR3 region has the DNA TGTGCCAGCAGCGTAGCTACCAGGGTGGGCCAAGAGACCCAGTACTTC. The chain couples TRBV9 to TRBJ2-5; D may be TRBD1 (5 bases). CDR1 is SGDLS, CDR2 YYNGEE, per germline. This CDR3 region has 16 residues. The V end lost 0 bases, the J end lost 1 base, and 13 bases lay between the germline ends.

The rearrangement joins TRBV7-9 to TRBJ1-6, with 7 nucleotides matching TRBD1. After removal of 4 bases from V and 4 bases from J, the junction contained 7 bases not matched to a gene. Germline CDR1 reads SEHNR; CDR2 reads FQNEAQ (reference sequence). The CDR3 is 16 amino acids. CDR3 residues: CASSSKNRGYNSPLHF. The CDR3 DNA sequence: TGTGCCAGCAGCTCAAAAAACAGGGGATATAATTCACCCCTCCACTTT.

The chain combines TRBV13 with TRBJ2-7, with 9 bases that match TRBD1. The CDR3 runs to 14 residues. Germline CDR1 and CDR2: PRHDT and FYEKMQ (reference sequence). V lost 0 bases and J lost 6; bases outside the gene matches: 3. CDR3 residues: CASSLGGTGTEQYF. CDR3 DNA sequence: TGTGCCAGCAGCTTAGGAGGGACAGGGACCGAGCAGTACTTC. The whole variable domain, filled in from reference TRBV13 and TRBJ2-7, reads AAGVIQSPRHLIKEKRETATLKCYPIPRHDTVYWYQQGPGQDPQFLISFYEKMQSDKGSIPDRFSAQQFSDYHSELNMSSLELGDSALYFCASSLGGTGTEQYFGPGTRLTVT.

This chain joins TRBV5-1 and TRBJ2-2, with 8 bases identical to TRBD2. This CDR3 comprises 14 residues. V trimming: 5 bases; J trimming: 6 bases; junction bases outside the gene matches: 6. Per germline, CDR1 SGHRS and CDR2 YFSETQ. This CDR3 reads CASRSLAGAGELFF. As DNA, the CDR3 is TGCGCCAGCAGGAGCCTAGCGGGTGCCGGGGAGCTGTTTTTT.

The chain employs TRBV18 and TRBJ1-2, with D possibly being TRBD1 (5 bases). This CDR3 is 11 amino acids long. Germline V lookup: CDR1 KGHSH, CDR2 LQKENI. V was pared by 4 bases and J by 8 bases, with 8 bases between. The CDR3 spells CASSRGDGYTF. For the CDR3, the DNA is TGTGCCAGCTCACGGGGGGACGGCTACACCTTC.

The chain recombines TRBV10-2 with TRBJ2-7; TRBD2 matches at 10 bases. The CDR3 consists of 14 residues. Germline assignment: CDR1 WSHSY and CDR2 SAAADI. V dropped 6 bases and J dropped 4; count of bases not matched to a gene: 6. CDR3 loop: CASRPSGGAYEQYV. In nucleotides, the CDR3 is TGCGCCAGCAGGCCCAGCGGGGGGGCATACGAGCAGTACGTC.

The V and J genes are TRBV18 and TRBJ2-3; D ambiguous. The ends were cut back, 3 bases at V and 6 bases at J, with 13 bases in the middle. Germline assignment: CDR1 KGHSH and CDR2 LQKENI. CDR3 length: 14 residues. The CDR3, as DNA: TGTGCCAGCTCACCTCCCGGAGCCTCGGATACGCAGTATTTT. Translated, it gives CASSPPGASDTQYF.

CDR3 sequence (DNA): TGCAGCGCAAGAACTCGGGCCTACGAGCAGTACTTC. It specifies CSARTRAYEQYF. The rearrangement links TRBV29-1 to TRBJ2-7; unclear D gene. Trimming removed 7 bases at V and 2 bases at J, with 12 bases between. Germline V gene data show CDR1 as SQVTM and CDR2 as ANQGSEA. The CDR3 extends over 12 amino acids.

The rearrangement links TRBV5-6 to TRBJ1-3; a weak D match, TRBD1 (6 bases). There are 15 residues in the CDR3. The germline V and J ends were trimmed by 4 bases and 2 bases, with 13 bases remaining between them. CDR1 and CDR2 (germline): SGHDT, YYEEEE. CDR3 nucleotides: TGTGCCAGCAGCCCCCCCCAGGGGACTGGAAACACCATATATTTT. It codes for CASSPPQGTGNTIYF.

V and J are TRBV28 and TRBJ1-6; 9 positions agree with TRBD1. This CDR3 is 16 amino acids long. Germline V CDR1 and CDR2: MDHEN, SYDVKM. The J segment lost 3 bases and the V segment lost 6 bases, leaving 6 bases of the junction unmatched. CDR3: CASRSPGQGYNSPLHF. CDR3 DNA: TGTGCCAGCAGATCACCGGGACAGGGCTATAATTCACCCCTCCACTTT.

The chain combines TRBV7-2 with TRBJ1-3, with TRBD1 matching over 10 bases. Trimming at V came to 3 bases and at J to 8 bases, leaving 7 bases not matched to a gene. CDR3 size: 15 residues. Germline V gives CDR1 SGHTA, CDR2 FQGNSA. The CDR3 spells CASSLTGGEEDTIYF. CDR3 nucleotides: TGTGCCAGCAGCTTGACAGGGGGCGAGGAAGACACCATATATTTT.

The chain's CDR3 is CATSRDEVGETQYF. DNA for the CDR3: TGTGCCACCAGCAGAGATGAGGTTGGGGAGACCCAGTACTTC. The chain carries TRBV15 and TRBJ2-5, with D uncertain. The CDR3 length is 14 residues. Per germline, CDR1 LNHNV and CDR2 YYDKDF (reference sequence). V shed 0 bases and J shed 5 bases, with 10 bases lying between them.

The V and J genes are TRBV6-1 and TRBJ1-4; 7 bases agree with TRBD1. With 2 bases clipped from V and 3 bases from J, the junction kept 3 bases outside the gene matches. Germline lookup yields CDR1 MNHNS and CDR2 SASEGT. This CDR3 contains 15 residues. The DNA of the CDR3 is TGTGCCAGCAGTGAAAGGACAGGCTCTAATGAAAAACTGTTTTTT. As protein: CASSERTGSNEKLFF.

This chain joins TRBV25-1 and TRBJ2-2; the D gene is possibly TRBD2 (7 bases). This CDR3 has 16 amino acids. The V end lost 3 bases, the J end lost 6 bases, and 17 bases lay between the germline ends. Germline CDR1 reads MGHDK; CDR2 reads SYGVNS. The CDR3 sequence: CASSDLLTGRAGELFF. CDR3 DNA: TGTGCCAGCAGTGACCTGTTAACAGGGAGGGCCGGGGAGCTGTTTTTT.

CDR3 coding DNA: TGCGCCAGCAGCCAAGAGGGACAGACAGCTAACTATGGCTACACCTTC. Its translation is CASSQEGQTANYGYTF. The rearrangement joins TRBV4-1 to TRBJ1-2; 7 bases align to TRBD1. After removal of 0 bases from V and 0 bases from J, the junction contained 4 bases not matched to a gene. CDR1 MGHRA and CDR2 YSYEKL come from the germline V gene. CDR3 length: 16 residues.

This sequence joins TRBV27 and TRBJ2-5; D ambiguous. Germline V CDR1 and CDR2: MNHEY, SMNVEV (reference sequence). This CDR3 is built from 13 residues. V was trimmed by 1 base and J by 5 bases, leaving 8 bases between them. The CDR3 DNA sequence: TGTGCCAGCAGTTTATTTACCCAGGAGACCCAGTACTTC. Translating gives CASSLFTQETQYF.

This sequence joins TRBV5-6 and TRBJ1-2; 10 bases align to TRBD1. The CDR3 is made up of 14 amino acids. V lost 3 bases and J lost 4; bases outside the gene matches: 3. The V gene's germline CDR1 is SGHDT and CDR2 YYEEEE. CDR3: CASSSDRGTYGYTF. The CDR3 DNA sequence: TGTGCCAGCAGCTCGGACAGGGGGACCTATGGCTACACCTTC.

The V call is TRBV5-5, the J call TRBJ2-2, with TRBD2 matching over 9 bases. In germline, CDR1 is SGHKS, CDR2 YYEKEE (reference sequence). V trimming: 0 bases; J trimming: 7 bases; junction bases outside the gene matches: 4. The CDR3 has 15 residues. The DNA of the CDR3 is TGTGCCAGCAGCTTGGCGGGACTAGCTATCGGGGAGCTGTTTTTT. Its translation: CASSLAGLAIGELFF.